Listed here are 32 T cell receptor beta chains from one sample, sequenced in a study of blood T cells in healthy people across ages. A sample-barcoded 5' primer and a J-beta primer mix were used in a second PCR of about 6 to 12 cycles. TCRdb redid the calling of the 5' RACE reads with MiXCR, one entry per CDR3 protein. The profile shows hundreds of thousands of distinct CDR3 sequences, roughly three fifths of them singletons. The specimen was blood. The receptors derive from a man aged 55 to 69 in good health.

The chain couples TRBV6-7 to TRBJ2-7; perhaps TRBD2 as D (6 bases). TRBV6-7 is annotated as an ORF whose role is uncertain. Trimming pared 10 bases from V and 4 bases from J, leaving 11 bases between. The CDR3 spans 11 residues. Written as DNA, the CDR3 is TGTGCCATCTCGCGGGGATACGAGCAGTACTTC. Residues: CAISRGYEQYF.

This chain joins TRBV3-1 and TRBJ1-6; 8 bases align to TRBD1. Looked up from germline, CDR1 is LGHDT and CDR2 is YNNKEL (reference sequence). This CDR3 spans 15 amino acids. The ends lost 0 bases at V and 15 bases at J; junction bases unmatched: 10. This CDR3 reads CASSQDLSGTGRLHF. The DNA for the CDR3 is TGTGCCAGCAGCCAAGACCTATCCGGGACAGGACGCCTCCACTTT.

The V and J genes are TRBV4-2 and TRBJ1-1; D is undetermined. The CDR3 runs 16 residues. Looked up from germline, CDR1 is LGHNA and CDR2 is YNFKEQ. Trimming left V 1 base short and J 1 base short, with 13 bases between. The CDR3 region has the DNA TGTGCCAGCAGCCAAGGAAGCGGTCTAGCGAACACTGAAGCTTTCTTT. It is translated as CASSQGSGLANTEAFF.

The chain has TRBV6-6 and TRBJ2-5; 10 bases are shared with TRBD1. The end of the DNA is better explained by TRBJ2-7, so the J call may be wrong. The length of the CDR3 is 17 residues. Germline CDR1 and CDR2: MNHNY and SVGAGI (reference sequence). The DNA of the CDR3 is TGTGCCAGCAGCCCTTGGGACAGGGGCACGGTCATCAACGAGCAGTACTTC. The encoded protein is CASSPWDRGTVINEQYF.

This clonotype was seen a few times. This sequence joins TRBV4-2 and TRBJ1-2; no reliable D call. This CDR3 is 16 amino acids long. Trimming took off 3 bases at V and 10 bases at J, with 24 bases between the two ends. Germline CDR1 reads LGHNA; CDR2 reads YNFKEQ. Written as DNA, the CDR3 is TGTGCCAGCAGCCAGAGATCGACGGCAATATTTGCGGTCTACACCTTC. Its protein product is CASSQRSTAIFAVYTF.

This chain uses TRBV3-1 with TRBJ1-2; D might be TRBD1 (5 bases). Germline assignment: CDR1 LGHDT and CDR2 YNNKEL (reference sequence). This CDR3 has 14 residues. V lost 4 bases and J 2 bases, leaving 11 bases between the germline ends. CDR3 protein: CASSPSDRNYGYTF. The CDR3, as DNA: TGTGCCAGCAGCCCTAGTGACAGAAACTATGGCTACACCTTC.

Concerning this clonotype: Its ends do not fully match the called genes, so a read error is possible. The chain links TRBV27 to TRBJ2-5, with 11 bases aligning to TRBD2. The CDR3 sequence is 17 residues long. Germline V gives CDR1 MNHEY, CDR2 SMNVEV (reference sequence). CDR3 DNA: TGTGCCGGCAGTTTATTCTTTAGCGGGGGGGCTCGGGAGACCCAGTACTTC. Translating gives CAGSLFFSGGARETQYF.

The chain has TRBV4-3 and TRBJ2-3; 9 bases match TRBD2. V lost 0 bases and J lost 5; bases outside the gene matches: 3. Germline assignment: CDR1 LGHNA and CDR2 YSLEER. There are 15 residues in the CDR3. This chain's CDR3 is CASSQDPLAGDTQYF. The CDR3 bases are TGCGCCAGCAGCCAAGACCCACTAGCGGGAGATACGCAGTATTTT.

This chain connects TRBV7-2 to TRBJ2-5; 10 bases map to TRBD2. The CDR3 runs to 16 residues. Germline CDR1 and CDR2: SGHTA and FQGNSA. Unmatched junction bases numbered 8, after V lost 2 bases and J lost 5 bases. CDR3 nucleotides: TGTGCCAGCAGCTTAAACGGAGCGGGGGGGAGGGAGACCCAGTACTTC. It is translated as CASSLNGAGGRETQYF.

The sample holds one count of this clonotype. The rearrangement uses TRBV4-1 and TRBJ2-3; 11 bases match TRBD2. The CDR3 has 20 residues. With 5 bases clipped from V and 0 bases from J, the junction kept 16 bases outside the gene matches. The germline V gene encodes CDR1 MGHRA and CDR2 YSYEKL. CDR3 DNA sequence: TGCGCCAGCAGCGCACGTCCCCTAGCGGGGGGTCGAACTAGCACAGATACGCAGTATTTT. Its translation is CASSARPLAGGRTSTDTQYF.

This clonotype occurred a few times. The chain couples TRBV7-9 to TRBJ1-1, with 9 nucleotides matching TRBD1. CDR3 length: 14 residues. The trim removed 4 bases at V and 8 bases at J, leaving 8 bases unmatched. From germline, CDR1 is SEHNR and CDR2 FQNEAQ (reference sequence). The CDR3 sequence is CASSSGTGWSEAFF. CDR3 nucleotides: TGTGCCAGCAGCTCCGGGACAGGGTGGTCGGAAGCTTTCTTT.

The genes are TRBV6-5 and TRBJ2-7, with TRBD2 matching over 10 bases. Looked up from germline, CDR1 is MNHEY and CDR2 is SVGAGI. The CDR3 spans 16 residues. V trimming: 0 bases; J trimming: 3 bases; junction bases outside the gene matches: 5. In DNA, the CDR3 is TGTGCCAGCAGTTACTCCGGGACTAGCGACTTCTACGAGCAGTACTTC. Residues: CASSYSGTSDFYEQYF.

The rearrangement joins TRBV6-5 to TRBJ2-1; tentative D call: TRBD2 (6 bases). Germline CDR1 and CDR2: MNHEY and SVGAGI. The CDR3 totals 15 residues. The V end was cut by 2 bases, the J end by 5 bases, with 13 bases between. The CDR3 is CASSYPGLPDNEQFF. The CDR3 bases are TGTGCCAGCAGTTACCCGGGACTCCCGGACAATGAGCAGTTCTTC.

The J gene is TRBJ1-4, the V gene TRBV29-1; TRBD1 aligns across 11 bases. The CDR3 has 12 residues. The junction had 2 bases not matched to a gene; V was cut back by 7 bases and J by 7 bases. From germline, CDR1 is SQVTM and CDR2 ANQGSEA. CDR3 residues: CSAGTGGEKLFF. The CDR3, as DNA: TGCAGCGCTGGGACAGGGGGTGAAAAACTGTTTTTT.

This clonotype was detected a few times. This chain connects TRBV12-3 or TRBV12-4 to TRBJ1-2; D perhaps matches TRBD1 (5 bases). The CDR3 sequence is 12 residues long. V was trimmed by 3 bases and J by 7 bases, leaving 9 bases between them. The chain's CDR3 is CASSFQGSGYTF. As DNA, the CDR3 is TGTGCCAGCAGTTTCCAGGGATCTGGCTACACCTTC.

The chain links TRBV7-9 to TRBJ1-2, with 7 positions matching TRBD1. CDR1 and CDR2 from the germline V gene are SEHNR and FQNEAQ (reference sequence). The ends lost 1 base at V and 6 bases at J; junction bases unmatched: 5. The CDR3 loop spans 14 amino acids. In DNA, the CDR3 is TGTGCCAGCAGCTTAGAGGGGGCAGGGAATGGCTACACCTTC. Protein product: CASSLEGAGNGYTF.

The V and J genes are TRBV5-6 and TRBJ1-2; D possibly corresponds to TRBD1 (5 bases). Germline V lookup: CDR1 SGHDT, CDR2 YYEEEE. The V gene lost 4 bases and the J gene lost 0 bases, with 13 bases spanning the gap. This CDR3 spans 15 amino acids. For the CDR3, the DNA is TGTGCCAGCAGCCGGGGCGGGTTAGCTAACTATGGCTACACCTTC. Residues: CASSRGGLANYGYTF. Complete variable domain (other parts from reference TRBV5-6 and TRBJ1-2): DAGVTQSPTHLIKTRGQQVTLRCSPKSGHDTVSWYQQALGQGPQFIFQYYEEEERQRGNFPDRFSGHQFPNYSSELNVNALLLGDSALYLCASSRGGLANYGYTFGSGTRLTVV.

The rearrangement links TRBV5-1 to TRBJ1-6; D is unresolved. The CDR3 loop spans 16 amino acids. The germline V and J ends were trimmed by 0 bases and 5 bases, with 12 bases remaining between them. CDR1 is SGHRS and CDR2 is YFSETQ in the germline V gene. CDR3 nucleotides: TGCGCCAGCAGCTTGGAACCGAGGGCCGATAATTCACCCCTCCACTTT. This gives the protein CASSLEPRADNSPLHF.

This clonotype was detected only a few times. The gene calls are TRBV6-2 or TRBV6-3 and TRBJ1-1, with D unclear. This CDR3 is built from 11 residues. Germline V lookup: CDR1 MNHEY, CDR2 SVGEGT. V was shortened by 7 bases and J by 3 bases, with 6 bases between the two germline ends. The CDR3 here is CASTADTEAFF. The DNA of the CDR3 is TGTGCCAGCACCGCGGACACTGAAGCTTTCTTT.

The chain joins TRBV11-2 to TRBJ2-5; possible D gene TRBD1, 6 bases. The J call may be incorrect, as the DNA end agrees better with TRBJ2-7. CDR3 length: 16 residues. Germline values: CDR1 SGHAT, CDR2 FQNNGV. The CDR3 reads CASSFRGQIGEYEQYF. DNA for the CDR3: TGTGCCAGCAGCTTTCGCGGACAGATAGGGGAGTACGAGCAGTACTTC.

The chain uses TRBV20-1 and TRBJ1-2; D unclear. V was trimmed by 0 bases and J by 5 bases, leaving 7 bases between them. Per the germline V gene, CDR1 is DFQATT and CDR2 is SNEGSKA (reference sequence). The CDR3 loop spans 12 amino acids. The CDR3 DNA reads TGCAGTGCTAGAGATCCCGGGTATGGCTACACCTTC. Encoded protein: CSARDPGYGYTF.

In DNA, the CDR3 is TGTGCCAGCAGCTTTCGACAGGGGGGCAACTACGAGCAGTACTTC. Translating it yields CASSFRQGGNYEQYF. The chain is built from TRBV7-9 and TRBJ2-7; 9 nucleotides line up with TRBD1. The CDR3 spans 15 residues. V gave up 3 bases and J gave up 3 bases; unmatched junction bases: 6. Germline lookup yields CDR1 SEHNR and CDR2 FQNEAQ (reference sequence).

The count of this clonotype is one. V and J are TRBV5-1 and TRBJ2-2, with TRBD2 as a possible D gene (6 bases). The CDR3 is 16 residues long. V was clipped by 4 bases and J by 0 bases, with 13 bases between them. Germline loops: CDR1 SGHRS, CDR2 YFSETQ. The CDR3, as DNA: TGCGCCAGCAGCGGGGGACTCTATACGAACACCGGGGAGCTGTTTTTT. This codes for CASSGGLYTNTGELFF.

The chain combines TRBV5-1 with TRBJ2-7; D is tentatively TRBD1 or TRBD2 (5 bases each). Germline V gives CDR1 SGHRS, CDR2 YFSETQ. The CDR3 has 16 residues. Trimming left V 1 base short and J 3 bases short, with 17 bases between. In DNA, the CDR3 is TGCGCCAGCAGCTTGAGTCCAAGAGGGGCCTTCTACGAGCAGTACTTC. Its protein is CASSLSPRGAFYEQYF.

The rearrangement joins TRBV2 to TRBJ1-2, with D possibly matching TRBD1 (6 bases). The CDR3 is made up of 13 amino acids. Germline lookup yields CDR1 SNHLY and CDR2 FYNNEI. CDR3 protein: CACTIDRLYGYTF. The CDR3 bases are TGTGCTTGCACGATAGACAGGTTGTATGGCTACACCTTC. The full variable domain, rest sourced from reference TRBV2 and TRBJ1-2, is EPEVTQTPSHQVTQMGQEVILRCVPISNHLYFYWYRQILGQKVEFLVSFYNNEISEKSEIFDDQFSVERPDGSNFTLKIRSTKLEDSAMYFCACTIDRLYGYTFGSGTRLTVV.

The chain couples TRBV9 to TRBJ2-3, with 11 bases matching TRBD2. In germline, CDR1 is SGDLS, CDR2 YYNGEE. CDR3 length equals 16 residues. V shed 3 bases, J shed 2 bases, and the junction held 5 bases outside the gene matches. The CDR3 DNA sequence: TGTGCCAGCAGCGACCGACTAGCGGGACACACAGATACGCAGTATTTT. Translation gives CASSDRLAGHTDTQYF.

A note on this clonotype: Relative to the germline gene, one junction end is altered; a read error may explain this. The V call is TRBV12-3 or TRBV12-4, the J call TRBJ1-2; TRBD1 agrees at 9 bases. This CDR3 is 14 amino acids long. Here the CDR3 reads CATARQGVNYGYTF. In DNA form, the CDR3 reads TGTGCCACCGCTCGACAGGGGGTAAACTATGGTTACACCTTC.

This clonotype was found a few times. The CDR3 bases are TGTGCTAGTGGATCTACGAAGGGACCCTCGACGGAGACCCAGTACTTC. This codes for CASGSTKGPSTETQYF. The chain uses TRBV12-5 and TRBJ2-5; either TRBD1 or TRBD2 may fit D (5 bases each). V lost 6 bases, J lost 5 bases, and 22 bases lay in between. The CDR3 spans 16 residues. Per germline, CDR1 LGHNT and CDR2 FRNRAP.

The chain uses TRBV7-9 and TRBJ2-1; D is unclear. This CDR3 comprises 16 residues. Trimming left V 1 base short and J 4 bases short, with 14 bases between. Germline assignment: CDR1 SEHNR and CDR2 FQNEAQ (reference sequence). CDR3 DNA sequence: TGTGCCAGCAGCTTAGGATACGGTTCCACTTACAATGAGCAGTTCTTC. Translating it yields CASSLGYGSTYNEQFF.

The chain uses TRBV4-2 and TRBJ1-6, with D perhaps TRBD1 (5 bases). The CDR3 consists of 18 residues. Germline CDR1 is LGHNA and CDR2 is YNFKEQ. The V end was cut by 1 base, the J end by 5 bases, with 18 bases between. The CDR3 is CASSQVTIGAGNNSPLHF. The CDR3 DNA sequence: TGTGCCAGCAGCCAAGTCACAATCGGGGCAGGGAATAATTCACCCCTCCACTTT.

The chain carries TRBV7-9 and TRBJ1-1; D not certain. The CDR3 is made up of 12 amino acids. Germline V gene lookup returns CDR1 SEHNR and CDR2 FQNEAQ (reference sequence). Trimming removed 1 base from V and 11 bases from J, with 11 bases in between. In DNA form, the CDR3 reads TGTGCCAGCAGCTTAGAGCAGTTCGGGGCTTTCTTT. This sequence encodes CASSLEQFGAFF.

The sample holds one count of this clonotype. The V call is TRBV4-1, the J call TRBJ2-1; D is uncertain. This CDR3 region has 13 residues. Trimming removed 0 bases at V and 6 bases at J, with 6 bases between. Germline CDR1 and CDR2: MGHRA and YSYEKL. The CDR3 DNA reads TGCGCCAGCAGCCAAGAATGGTCCAATGAGCAGTTCTTC. Its protein product is CASSQEWSNEQFF.